A selection of T cell receptor beta chains follows, all from one sample in a study of blood T cell repertoires in COVID-19. Clones were read by immunoSEQ multiplex PCR, and TCRdb kept only the in-frame ones, dropping some. The sample shows 270,000 or so clones, about 88% of them seen only once. Sequenced: peripheral blood. The origin of the receptors is a woman in her thirties or forties who had recovered from COVID-19. The CDR3 runs from the conserved cysteine through the conserved F or W. D genes are given only for firm matches. Clone size is given for some rows only: seen once, a few or many times, or a class if the clone is expanded.

d_call,v_call,clone_size,j_call,cdr3_nt,cdr3_aa
.,TRBV19,.,TRBJ1-2,TGTGCCAGTAGTATGACAATAACCTATGGCTACACCTTC,CASSMTITYGYTF
TRBD1,TRBV5-6,.,TRBJ1-2,TGTGCCAGCAGCTGGACAGGGGCGGGATATGGCTACACCTTC,CASSWTGAGYGYTF
TRBD2,TRBV5-4,.,TRBJ2-5,TGTGCCAGCAGCTTGTGGGAGGGAGCTAGGAGGGTCACCCAGTACTTC,CASSLWEGARRVTQYF
.,TRBV5-5,.,TRBJ2-1,TGTGCCAGCAGCTATTTGACTAGACCTAGGGATGAGCAGTTCTTC,CASSYLTRPRDEQFF
TRBD1,TRBV2,.,TRBJ1-1,TGTGCCAGGGAAAGGCAGGGGGCTCGGACTGAAGCTTTCTTT,CARERQGARTEAFF
TRBD1,TRBV12-3/TRBV12-4,.,TRBJ2-5,TGTGCCAGCAGAATACCGGGACAGAGAGCCCAGTACTTC,CASRIPGQRAQYF
.,TRBV9,.,TRBJ2-7,TGTGCCAGCAATGAGCAGGGGATTTACGAGCAGTACTTC,CASNEQGIYEQYF
TRBD1,TRBV5-1,.,TRBJ2-7,TGCGCCAGCAGCGCCTCCGGGACAGGAGAGCAGTACTTC,CASSASGTGEQYF
.,TRBV19,.,TRBJ2-3,TGTGCCTCGGCGGCACAGGGAGCGGATACGCAGTATTTT,CASAAQGADTQYF
.,TRBV28,.,TRBJ1-5,TGTGCCAGCAGTTTGCAGGGTAATCAGCCCCAGCATTTT,CASSLQGNQPQHF
.,TRBV12-5,.,TRBJ2-2,TGTGCTAGTGGTTTAATCGTCCCCGACTCCGGGGAGCTGTTTTTT,CASGLIVPDSGELFF
TRBD1,TRBV28,.,TRBJ2-1,TGTGCCAGCAGCTCACAGGGGAATCTTAGGGATGAGCAGTTCTTC,CASSSQGNLRDEQFF
.,TRBV6-2/TRBV6-3,once,TRBJ2-1,TGTGCCAGCAGTCGAGAGGGCAATGAGCAGTTCTTC,CASSREGNEQFF
.,TRBV7-2,.,TRBJ1-4,TGTGCCAGCAGCTTAAACTCCCCAGGGACAAATGAAAAACTGTTTTTT,CASSLNSPGTNEKLFF
TRBD2,TRBV5-1,.,TRBJ2-2,TGCGCCAGCAGCGCGTTAGCGGGAACGAACACCGGGGAGCTGTTTTTT,CASSALAGTNTGELFF
.,TRBV9,once,TRBJ2-1,TGTGCCAGCAGCACTCCGCCGACCGGACAAGACAATGAGCAGTTCTTC,CASSTPPTGQDNEQFF
TRBD1,TRBV3-1/TRBV3-2,.,TRBJ1-2,TGTGCCAGCAGCCACAGGACAGGGACACATGGCTACACCTTC,CASSHRTGTHGYTF
.,TRBV10-3,.,TRBJ2-2,TGTGCCATCCGAACCCGGGACTCTCGCGCCGGGGAGCTGTTTTTT,CAIRTRDSRAGELFF
TRBD1,TRBV2,.,TRBJ1-2,TGTGCCAGCGACCGACAGGGTGATGGCTACACCTTC,CASDRQGDGYTF
.,TRBV19,.,TRBJ1-6,TGTGCCAGTAGTATTACAATCCAGGGAGGGTCACCCCTCCACTTT,CASSITIQGGSPLHF
TRBD2,TRBV7-3,.,TRBJ2-2,TGTGCCAGCAGCCCAATAAAGACTAGCGGGGGAGGGAACACCGGGGAGCTGTTTTTT,CASSPIKTSGGGNTGELFF
TRBD2,TRBV7-3,.,TRBJ2-1,TGTGCCAGCAGCTTACAAGCGGGGGCGGTAGATGAGCAGTTCTTC,CASSLQAGAVDEQFF
TRBD2,TRBV10-3,.,TRBJ2-7,TGTGCCATCAGTGGACGGGAAATAGCGGGGGGCGGCGACGAGCAGTACTTC,CAISGREIAGGGDEQYF
.,TRBV11-2,.,TRBJ1-2,TGTGCCAGCAGCATAACAGGGAGGGCCTATGGCTACACCTTC,CASSITGRAYGYTF
.,TRBV28,.,TRBJ1-4,TGTGCCAGCAGTCCGGGGACTAATGAAAAACTGTTTTTT,CASSPGTNEKLFF
.,TRBV25-1,.,TRBJ1-2,TGTGCCAGCAGTGAAGTCACACCGAGGGATGGCTACACCTTC,CASSEVTPRDGYTF
TRBD2,TRBV24-1,.,TRBJ2-1,TGTGCCACCGCCCGGGGGGGTGAGCAGTTCTTC,CATARGGEQFF
TRBD1,TRBV2,.,TRBJ1-2,TGTGCCAGCAGTGAATCTTATATGTCGGTTCTGAACAGGGGTAACTATGGCTACACCTTC,CASSESYMSVLNRGNYGYTF
TRBD1,TRBV4-1,.,TRBJ1-4,TGCGCCAGCAGCCAACCGGGGACAGAAGTTAGGGAAAAACTGTTTTTT,CASSQPGTEVREKLFF
.,TRBV6-5,.,TRBJ1-1,TGTGCCAGCAGGTCGTTGAACACTGAAGCTTTCTTT,CASRSLNTEAFF
TRBD1,TRBV6-4,.,TRBJ2-1,TGTGCCAGCAGTGAGGACAGGGTGATAAACAATGAGCAGTTCTTC,CASSEDRVINNEQFF
.,TRBV4-1,.,TRBJ2-2,TGCGCCAGCAGCCAAAACACGAACACCGGGGAGCTGTTTTTT,CASSQNTNTGELFF
.,TRBV4-1,.,TRBJ1-2,TGCGCCAGCAGCCCCGTCCTGTCTGCTAACTATGGCTACACCTTC,CASSPVLSANYGYTF
.,TRBV30,.,TRBJ1-3,TGTGCCTGGAGTTTGAGTGGAAACACCATATATTTT,CAWSLSGNTIYF
.,TRBV15,.,TRBJ1-1,TGTGCCACCAGCAGAGTTCCCCCGGACAGTCTATCGAACACTGAAGCTTTCTTT,CATSRVPPDSLSNTEAFF
TRBD2,TRBV7-2,.,TRBJ2-2,TGTGCCAGCAGACAACTAGCGGGAGGGCGTGGCACCGGGGAGCTGTTTTTT,CASRQLAGGRGTGELFF
TRBD2,TRBV9,.,TRBJ2-3,TGTGCCAGCAGCGTAGGGACTAGCGGGAGTAAGGCAGATACGCAGTATTTT,CASSVGTSGSKADTQYF
TRBD2,TRBV9,.,TRBJ2-3,TGTGCCAGCAGCGTAGATGCGGGAGGCCTTCTAGATACGCAGTATTTT,CASSVDAGGLLDTQYF
.,TRBV2,.,TRBJ1-3,TGTGCCAGCAGTGTCTTTACAGACATTGGAAACACCATATATTTT,CASSVFTDIGNTIYF
TRBD1,TRBV19,.,TRBJ1-1,TGTGCCAGTAGTGCAACCGGGACAGCGAACACTGAAGCTTTCTTT,CASSATGTANTEAFF
TRBD1,TRBV29-1,.,TRBJ2-2,TGCAGCGTTGAAGGTGGACAGGGAACCAGGGCCGGGGAGCTGTTTTTT,CSVEGGQGTRAGELFF
.,TRBV5-1,.,TRBJ1-1,TGCGCCAGCAGCGAAGCGGTCGGGGGTGAAGCTTTCTTT,CASSEAVGGEAFF
TRBD2,TRBV12-5,.,TRBJ2-1,TGTGCTAGTGCCCCCAGGACTAGCGCCTACAATGAGCAGTTCTTC,CASAPRTSAYNEQFF
TRBD2,TRBV3-1/TRBV3-2,once,TRBJ2-7,TGTGCCAGCAGCGAAACTCTAGCGGGGGTTACCTACGAGCAGTACTTC,CASSETLAGVTYEQYF